This T cell receptor beta chain is drawn from a study of blood T cell repertoires in COVID-19. Study-wide background: The United States, Italy and Spain were the sources of the acute and convalescent COVID-19 samples. The analysed material was cDNA or gDNA that came from T cells, B-cell-depleted T cells, or PBMCs.

In the authors' workflow: By means of reference gene primer amplification, nucleated cell counts were estimated. Only in-frame clones appear in the TCRdb table, and some are missing; sequencing was by immunoSEQ multiplex PCR. The V and J calls and clone size come from that table; D and trimming were worked out from the DNA. The sample consists of 150,000 or so clones, 91% of them appearing once. This CDR3 contains 15 residues. CDR1 and CDR2 (germline): SGHRS, YFSETQ. The V and J ends lost 1 base and 4 bases, in that order; junction bases with no gene match: 6. The source of this sequence is a man aged 50-60 years with acute or convalescent COVID-19. The rearrangement links TRBV5-1 to TRBJ2-5, with TRBD2 matching 8 bases. What was sequenced was peripheral blood. The CDR3 here is CASSLSGGPGETQYF. CDR3 in DNA: TGCGCCAGCAGCTTGTCGGGAGGGCCGGGAGAGACCCAGTACTTC.